This entry concerns a single T cell receptor (beta chain). This specimen belongs to a study of cytomegalovirus exposure and HLA in healthy donors. Germline V lookup: CDR1 SGHAT, CDR2 FQNNGV. CDR3 length equals 19 residues. J lost 7 bases, V lost 3 bases, and 16 bases had no gene match. PCR primers comprised 60 Vbeta and 13 Jbeta primers. Method: immunoSEQ multiplex PCR; TCRdb's copy keeps in-frame clones and lacks some. This table has 100,000 or so clones, around 63% appearing once. V gene TRBV11-2 combines with J gene TRBJ2-4; TRBD2 matches at 12 bases. The material sequenced was PBMCs. This TCR came from a man aged 30 to 45 in good health and CMV-seronegative. This CDR3 reads CASSFQLGLAGGPRNIQYF. The CDR3 DNA follows: TGTGCCAGCAGCTTCCAACTGGGGCTAGCGGGAGGGCCGCGGAACATTCAGTACTTC. Together with reference TRBV11-2 and TRBJ2-4, the CDR3 gives the full variable domain: EAGVAQSPRYKIIEKRQSVAFWCNPISGHATLYWYQQILGQGPKLLIQFQNNGVVDDSQLPKDRFSAERLKGVDSTLKIQPAKLEDSAVYLCASSFQLGLAGGPRNIQYFGAGTRLSVL.